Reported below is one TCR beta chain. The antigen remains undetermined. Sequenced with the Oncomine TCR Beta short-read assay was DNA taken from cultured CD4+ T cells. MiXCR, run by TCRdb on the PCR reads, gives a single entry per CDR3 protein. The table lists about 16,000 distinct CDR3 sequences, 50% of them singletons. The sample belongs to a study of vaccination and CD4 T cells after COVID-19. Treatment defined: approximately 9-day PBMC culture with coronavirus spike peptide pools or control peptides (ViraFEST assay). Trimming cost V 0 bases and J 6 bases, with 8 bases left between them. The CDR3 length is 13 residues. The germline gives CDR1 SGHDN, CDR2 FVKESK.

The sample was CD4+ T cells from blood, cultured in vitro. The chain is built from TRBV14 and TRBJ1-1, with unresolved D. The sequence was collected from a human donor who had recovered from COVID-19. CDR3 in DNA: TGTGCCAGCAGCCAAGAGATTCTCGCTGAAGCTTTCTTT. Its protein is CASSQEILAEAFF.